Below are 23 T cell receptor beta chains sequenced from a single sample in a study of CD8+ T cells in alopecia areata. Sequencing templates came from extracted RNA that was reverse transcribed into cDNA. The table came from immunoSEQ multiplex PCR; TCRdb's copy has only in-frame clones and leaves some out. This sample has approximately 160,000 clones, with around three fifths found just once. Treatment given: oral pan-JAK inhibitor, 5-10 mg twice daily. Specimen: CD4+ T cells sorted from blood, collected at week 24, from a patient treated with tofacitinib. The receptor source for this set is a human donor with alopecia areata.

The gene calls are TRBV18 and TRBJ1-2; 9 bases are a match to TRBD1. The CDR3 runs 17 residues. Germline V gene data show CDR1 as KGHSH and CDR2 as LQKENI. V shed 1 base, J shed 7 bases, and the junction held 13 bases outside the gene matches. CDR3 DNA: TGTGCCAGCTCACCACGAATACGGACAGGGGACTTCGGTGGCTACACCTTC. This translates into CASSPRIRTGDFGGYTF. The entire variable domain, with the rest obtained from reference TRBV18 and TRBJ1-2, is as follows: NAGVMQNPRHLVRRRGQEARLRCSPMKGHSHVYWYRQLPEEGLKFMVYLQKENIIDESGMPKERFSAEFPKEGPSILRIQQVVRGDSAAYFCASSPRIRTGDFGGYTFGSGTRLTVV.

This chain links TRBV10-2 with TRBJ1-1; no firm D call. V dropped 6 bases and J dropped 5 bases, with 13 bases sitting between them. CDR1 and CDR2 from the germline V gene are WSHSY and SAAADI. The CDR3 loop spans 13 amino acids. CDR3 loop: CASSRRAETEAFF. The CDR3 nucleotides are TGCGCCAGCAGCAGACGGGCAGAAACTGAAGCTTTCTTT.

This clone was observed a few times. V and J are TRBV29-1 and TRBJ2-3, with 10 bases matching TRBD1. Germline CDR1 reads SQVTM; CDR2 reads ANQGSEA. The CDR3 extends over 13 amino acids. V was clipped by 6 bases and J by 2 bases; unmatched bases: 2. CDR3 sequence: CSVGQGPTDTQYF. The DNA for the CDR3 is TGCAGCGTGGGACAGGGGCCCACAGATACGCAGTATTTT.

The chain couples TRBV30 to TRBJ2-7; the match to TRBD1 covers 11 bases. Germline CDR1 GTSNPN, CDR2 SVGIG (reference sequence). Trimming removed 4 bases from V and 2 bases from J; junction bases left unmatched: 7. This CDR3 spans 15 amino acids. CDR3 nucleotide sequence: TGTGCCTGGAACACCGGGACAGGGGGTGCCTACGAGCAGTACTTC. This sequence encodes CAWNTGTGGAYEQYF.

The chain links TRBV11-3 to TRBJ1-2; D is ambiguous. Per the germline V gene, CDR1 is SGHNT and CDR2 is YENEEA. This CDR3 has 12 residues. V was shortened by 4 bases and J by 2 bases, with 5 bases between the two germline ends. DNA of the CDR3: TGTGCCAGCAGCTCCACAAACTATGGCTACACCTTC. It is translated as CASSSTNYGYTF. The whole variable domain, filled in from reference TRBV11-3 and TRBJ1-2, reads EAGVVQSPRYKIIEKKQPVAFWCNPISGHNTLYWYLQNLGQGPELLIRYENEEAVDDSQLPKDRFSAERLKGVDSTLKIQPAELGDSAVYLCASSSTNYGYTFGSGTRLTVV.

The gene calls are TRBV29-1 and TRBJ2-1; 7 bases map to TRBD1. The CDR3 totals 13 residues. Germline trimming cut 7 bases from V and 6 bases from J; bases unmatched to any gene: 9. CDR1 is SQVTM, CDR2 ANQGSEA, per germline. In DNA form, the CDR3 reads TGCAGCGCGGAGACAGGGAAGGGCAATGAGCAGTTCTTC. It is translated as CSAETGKGNEQFF.

This chain links TRBV5-1 with TRBJ2-7; 10 bases match TRBD1. V lost 0 bases to trimming and J lost 6 bases; unmatched junction nucleotides: 3. The germline V gene has CDR1 SGHRS and CDR2 YFSETQ. This CDR3 comprises 14 residues. CDR3 sequence: CASSLDGQGGEQYF. The CDR3 nucleotides are TGCGCCAGCAGCTTGGACGGACAGGGGGGCGAGCAGTACTTC.

The genes are TRBV7-9 and TRBJ1-6, with TRBD1 as a possible D gene (6 bases). Trimming cost V 5 bases and J 7 bases, with 18 bases left between them. The CDR3 spans 16 residues. Germline V gene data show CDR1 as SEHNR and CDR2 as FQNEAQ (reference sequence). The CDR3 is CASSVTGRGGNSPLHF. DNA for the CDR3: TGTGCCAGCAGCGTAACAGGGCGAGGAGGGAATTCACCCCTCCACTTT.

This clone was detected a few times. V gene TRBV6-1 combines with J gene TRBJ1-5; D is ambiguous. The V end lost 6 bases, the J end lost 11 bases, and 8 bases lay between the germline ends. Germline-derived CDR1 and CDR2 are MNHNS and SASEGT. The CDR3 has 10 amino acids. CDR3 DNA sequence: TGTGCCAGCAGCCAAGGGTCCCAGCATTTT. It specifies CASSQGSQHF.

This clone was counted a few times. The chain joins TRBV5-1 to TRBJ2-1, with a weak D call TRBD2 (6 bases). CDR1 is SGHRS, CDR2 YFSETQ, per germline. V was clipped by 7 bases and J by 7 bases, with 15 bases between them. The CDR3 is 13 amino acids. CDR3 nucleotide sequence: TGCGCCAGCTCCGGGACTGCCGATAATGAGCAGTTCTTC. Translated, it gives CASSGTADNEQFF.

The chain links TRBV30 to TRBJ1-2, with 7 nucleotides matching TRBD1. The length of the CDR3 is 12 residues. Germline CDR1 is GTSNPN and CDR2 is SVGIG (reference sequence). The V segment lost 7 bases and the J segment 4 bases; nucleotides outside the gene matches: 6. DNA for the CDR3: TGTGCCTTCCTCCGGGACAGCTATGGCTACACCTTC. This codes for CAFLRDSYGYTF.

The genes are TRBV30 and TRBJ2-7; 7 bases are a match to TRBD2. CDR1 GTSNPN and CDR2 SVGIG come from the germline V gene (reference sequence). J was trimmed by 4 bases and V by 2 bases; bases with no gene match: 11. The CDR3 spans 15 residues. The chain's CDR3 is CAWSLQTWEGYEQYF. CDR3 coding DNA: TGTGCCTGGAGTCTACAGACCTGGGAGGGATACGAGCAGTACTTC.

The chain joins TRBV19 to TRBJ1-5, with D perhaps matching TRBD1 (5 bases). The V gene's germline CDR1 is LNHDA and CDR2 SQIVND (reference sequence). This CDR3 is 13 amino acids long. The germline V and J ends were trimmed by 3 bases and 6 bases, with 9 bases remaining between them. The CDR3, as DNA: TGTGCCAGTAGTATCAGTCAGGGTCAGCCCCAGCATTTT. It specifies CASSISQGQPQHF.

V usage is TRBV6-5 and J usage is TRBJ1-6, with no clear D. The V end lost 7 bases, the J end lost 0 bases, and 7 bases lay between the germline ends. The CDR3 has 14 amino acids. The germline CDR1 and CDR2 sequences are MNHEY and SVGAGI. This chain's CDR3 is CASTQYSYNSPLHF. Written as DNA, the CDR3 is TGTGCCAGCACACAGTACTCCTATAATTCACCCCTCCACTTT.

This clone appeared a few times. The rearrangement links TRBV10-2 to TRBJ2-1; 7 bases map to TRBD2. The germline CDR1 and CDR2 sequences are WSHSY and SAAADI. V was clipped by 7 bases and J by 9 bases; unmatched bases: 9. This CDR3 contains 13 residues. The CDR3 DNA follows: TGCGCCAGCACCCGACTAGCTTGGGGTGAGCAGTTCTTC. Protein sequence: CASTRLAWGEQFF.

This clone was picked up one time. The rearrangement links TRBV30 to TRBJ1-2, with D possibly being TRBD1 (5 bases). V was cut by 0 bases and J by 6 bases, with 11 bases left in between. CDR3 length equals 13 residues. Germline CDR1 reads GTSNPN; CDR2 reads SVGIG (reference sequence). The CDR3 nucleotides are TGTGCCTGGAGTGTACCAGGGCGAAATGGCTACACCTTC. This codes for CAWSVPGRNGYTF.

The rearrangement joins TRBV5-1 to TRBJ2-7, with TRBD2 as a possible D gene (7 bases). Trimming took 0 bases from V and 2 from J, leaving 12 bases between them. From germline, CDR1 is SGHRS and CDR2 YFSETQ. This CDR3 comprises 15 residues. DNA of the CDR3: TGCGCCAGCAGCTTGGGGGGGGGCGAGGCCTACGAGCAGTACTTC. Its protein is CASSLGGGEAYEQYF.

This rearrangement joins TRBV5-6 to TRBJ1-4; 9 nucleotides align to TRBD1. This CDR3 comprises 14 residues. In germline, CDR1 is SGHDT, CDR2 YYEEEE. With V trimmed by 4 bases and J by 8 bases, 6 bases remained unmatched. The CDR3 sequence is CASSRTGAEEKLFF. The CDR3 DNA reads TGTGCCAGCAGCCGGACAGGGGCTGAAGAAAAACTGTTTTTT. Full variable domain (missing parts from reference TRBV5-6 and TRBJ1-4): DAGVTQSPTHLIKTRGQQVTLRCSPKSGHDTVSWYQQALGQGPQFIFQYYEEEERQRGNFPDRFSGHQFPNYSSELNVNALLLGDSALYLCASSRTGAEEKLFFGSGTQLSVL.

The J gene is TRBJ2-7, the V gene TRBV27, with 10 nucleotides matching TRBD2. This CDR3 spans 19 amino acids. V lost 6 bases, J lost 3 bases, and 20 bases stayed unmatched. Germline CDR1 MNHEY, CDR2 SMNVEV (reference sequence). DNA for the CDR3: TGTGCCAGCAGCGCCCTCCCTGGCACTAGCGGGACCTTAATCTACGAGCAGTACTTC. It is translated as CASSALPGTSGTLIYEQYF.

This clone was seen only a few times. This rearrangement joins TRBV2 to TRBJ2-1; 9 nucleotides match TRBD2. From germline, CDR1 is SNHLY and CDR2 FYNNEI. The ends lost 5 bases at V and 10 bases at J; junction bases unmatched: 9. The CDR3 consists of 14 residues. Written as DNA, the CDR3 is TGTGCCAGCAGTTATGGCGGGGGGGCAGGGGAGCAGTTCTTC. Its protein is CASSYGGGAGEQFF.

V usage is TRBV7-2 and J usage is TRBJ2-3, with D possibly matching TRBD2 (6 bases). The V end was cut by 6 bases, the J end by 0 bases, with 19 bases between. The germline V gene encodes CDR1 SGHTA and CDR2 FQGNSA. The CDR3 consists of 17 residues. This chain's CDR3 is CASRGNGGLSSTDTQYF. The CDR3 coding sequence is TGTGCCAGCAGGGGAAACGGGGGACTTTCTAGCACAGATACGCAGTATTTT.

The genes are TRBV2 and TRBJ2-2, with unresolved D. The V gene lost 0 bases and the J gene lost 2 bases, with 7 bases spanning the gap. The CDR3 loop spans 15 amino acids. The germline gives CDR1 SNHLY, CDR2 FYNNEI. The CDR3 region has the DNA TGTGCCAGCAGTGAAGCTCTCCCCAACACCGGGGAGCTGTTTTTT. The encoded protein is CASSEALPNTGELFF.

The V gene is TRBV29-1, the J gene TRBJ1-2; perhaps TRBD1 as D (6 bases). Trimming removed 6 bases at V and 8 bases at J, with 19 bases between. The V gene's germline CDR1 is SQVTM and CDR2 ANQGSEA. The CDR3 consists of 13 residues. CDR3 protein: CSVRGTGSLGYTF. The CDR3 DNA is TGCAGCGTCCGAGGTACAGGGAGTCTCGGCTACACCTTC.